This TCR beta chain came from a study of spatial heterogeneity in lung cancer (dated by TCRdb to between 2018 and 2021). As for the study more broadly: The donors were more than 65 patients from the lung TRACERx cohort who had early-stage, untreated non-small cell lung cancer. Follow-up PBMC samples were sequenced whenever the samples were available, and the median time to follow-up was about 25 months after resection. Beta-chain transcripts were consistently detected in greater numbers than alpha-chain transcripts, which likely reflects a higher abundance of beta-chain transcripts. In the raw uncorrected reads, each unique combination of TCR and UMI appeared more than ten times on average. In non-small cell lung cancer, the study made a quantitative comparison of TCR alpha and beta repertoires among multiple tumor regions, matched nontumor lung and blood. Nonsynonymous mutation counts, determined by whole-exome sequencing of tumor tissue, were related to features of the TCR repertoire. Both alpha and beta chains were TCR-sequenced in 200 to 250 tumor regions, under 70 matched nontumor lung samples and 45 to 60 PBMC samples obtained at surgery.

V is reduced by 2 bases and J by 6 bases, leaving a spacing of 10 bases between them. CDR3 length: 14 amino acids, cysteine to phenylalanine. Only CDR3 DNA remains: 42 bases, in frame from the first base. CDR1 and CDR2 are drawn from the germline V gene: MNHEY, SVGAGI. Remarks on this clonotype: Its cognate antigen has yet to be identified. One base away there is no much larger clone; base qualities are not given.

Study-wide findings and limitations: Only 14 to 15 patients were included in the comparisons of baseline and follow-up blood repertoires. Confirming at a functional level the hypothesis that regional TCRs recognize regional mutations was considered to require additional single-cell paired TCR alpha and beta sequencing. Ubiquitous expanded tumor TCRs were detected in blood more often at tumor resection than at routine follow-up.

The sample's time point, from its label and the paper: blood at routine non-recurrence follow-up after resection. For TCR sequencing, whole RNA was extracted from tumor and nontumor lung tissue, or from cryopreserved PBMC samples, and no cell sorting was done. Patients were selected for TCR sequencing only if sufficient RNA was available from at least two tumor regions. Receptor libraries were prepared by 5' RACE. Sequencing took place on a NextSeq 500. In the TCR library protocol, a unique molecular identifier was attached to each TCR cDNA molecule so that PCR and sequencing errors could be corrected. As for how the authors treated the data: TCR identification, UMI-based error correction and CDR3 extraction were all carried out with Decombinator tools. TCRs above a frequency of 2 per 1,000, corresponding to the top 1% of the tumor frequency distribution, were defined as expanded. Each repertoire was subsampled 100 times to 5,000 TCRs, after which Renyi diversity was computed with the R vegan package. To build CDR3 similarity networks, amino acid triplet string-kernel similarity was used, and CDR3s were connected when their pairwise similarity was above 0.82. TCRdb ran its own pipeline on the public reads, namely fastp trimming at Q25 and MiXCR clone calling, and kept in-frame beta chains. Rows are unified per CDR3 protein, each entry keeping the most common DNA and genes. The V and J calls shown here were made by TCRdb, not taken from the authors' results. The sample data list about 120,000 distinct CDR3 sequences, and over 9% of these were observed just once. The top ten hold approximately 16% of the sample.

The chain was built from TRBV6-5 and TRBJ1-4, with TRBD1 tentatively as D gene (5 bases match). This receptor was obtained from a male donor with early-stage non-small cell lung cancer. This specimen consisted of PBMCs, obtained at follow-up. The DNA sequence is given as TGTGCCAGCAGTTACCGGGGCTCTGATGAAAAACTGTTTTTT. This yields the protein CASSYRGSDEKLFF.